These 18 T cell receptor beta chains originate from one sample sequenced in a study of T cell responses to AZD1222 COVID-19 vaccine. Clones were sequenced by immunoSEQ multiplex PCR, and TCRdb holds only the in-frame ones, with some missing. The sample records about 260,000 clones, roughly 93% being singletons. Sequencing used peripheral blood, obtained on day 0 of AZD1222 vaccination. These receptors were obtained from an adult in good health.

The J gene is TRBJ2-7, the V gene TRBV6-2 or TRBV6-3; D uncertain. Trimming left V 5 bases short and J 1 base short, with 6 bases between. From germline, CDR1 is MNHEY and CDR2 SVGEGT. CDR3 length: 12 residues. The CDR3 sequence is CASSPLSYEQYF. The CDR3 DNA sequence: TGTGCCAGCAGTCCCCTATCCTACGAGCAGTACTTC.

V gene TRBV7-2 combines with J gene TRBJ2-7; 9 nucleotides line up with TRBD2. This CDR3 is 15 amino acids long. Germline CDR1 reads SGHTA; CDR2 reads FQGNSA. J gave up 0 bases and V 3 bases, and 3 bases lay outside the gene matches. CDR3 amino acids: CASSLGGGGSYEQYF. For the CDR3, the DNA is TGTGCCAGCAGCTTGGGCGGGGGGGGCTCCTACGAGCAGTACTTC. The full variable domain, its missing parts supplied by reference TRBV7-2 and TRBJ2-7, is GAGVSQSPSNKVTEKGKDVELRCDPISGHTALYWYRQSLGQGLEFLIYFQGNSAPDKSGLPSDRFSAERTGGSVSTLTIQRTQQEDSAVYLCASSLGGGGSYEQYFGPGTRLTVT.

This chain connects TRBV5-6 to TRBJ2-7; D gene uncertain. Germline V gene lookup returns CDR1 SGHDT and CDR2 YYEEEE. Trimming took 3 bases from V and 4 from J, leaving 5 bases between them. The CDR3 length is 11 residues. CDR3 sequence reads: CASSSLYEQYF. In nucleotides, the CDR3 is TGTGCCAGCAGCTCCCTTTACGAGCAGTACTTC.

The chain recombines TRBV19 with TRBJ1-5; D is possibly TRBD1 (6 bases). This CDR3 contains 13 residues. CDR1 and CDR2 (germline): LNHDA, SQIVND (reference sequence). The V and J ends lost 11 bases and 1 base respectively, with 12 bases between them. The CDR3 region has the DNA TGTGCCGGGGCAGGGGACAGCAATCAGCCCCAGCATTTT. Amino acids: CAGAGDSNQPQHF.

V gene TRBV28 combines with J gene TRBJ1-5, with D perhaps matching TRBD1 (5 bases). Between the trimmed V and J ends, which lost 1 base and 2 bases, there was a span of 12 bases. Germline V gene sequence: CDR1 MDHEN, CDR2 SYDVKM. There are 16 residues in the CDR3. DNA of the CDR3: TGTGCCAGCAGTTTATTAGGGGAAGGAGGCAATCAGCCCCAGCATTTT. It is translated as CASSLLGEGGNQPQHF.

The chain combines TRBV7-9 with TRBJ2-3; TRBD2 aligns across 9 bases. CDR1 and CDR2 from the germline V gene are SEHNR and FQNEAQ (reference sequence). The CDR3 covers 14 residues. The trim removed 8 bases at V and 6 bases at J, leaving 9 bases unmatched. In DNA form, the CDR3 reads TGTGCCAGCCTAGCGGGGCCCCTGGGGGATACGCAGTATTTT. Residues: CASLAGPLGDTQYF.

The rearrangement joins TRBV28 to TRBJ1-1; TRBD1 is a possible D gene (5 bases). V was clipped by 5 bases and J by 1 base, with 11 bases between them. This CDR3 comprises 14 residues. The V gene's germline CDR1 is MDHEN and CDR2 SYDVKM. The CDR3 region is CASSLWQGNTEAFF. The CDR3 region has the DNA TGTGCCAGCAGTCTTTGGCAGGGGAACACTGAAGCTTTCTTT.

Regarding this clone: Compared with germline, one end of the junction differs, possibly owing to a read error. The rearrangement joins TRBV2 to TRBJ1-2, with D tentatively TRBD1 (5 bases). The length of the CDR3 is 14 residues. CDR1 and CDR2 (germline): SNHLY, FYNNEI. CDR3 sequence: CASSEGVGSYGYTF. The CDR3 DNA is TGTGCCAGCAGCGAAGGGGTAGGGTCCTATGGCTACACCTTC.

The chain couples TRBV11-3 to TRBJ2-2; D might be TRBD1 (6 bases). CDR3 length: 14 amino acids. Looked up from germline, CDR1 is SGHNT and CDR2 is YENEEA. V shed 6 bases and J shed 6 bases, with 14 bases lying between them. The DNA of the CDR3 is TGTGCCAGCAGTGGGTCCCCAGGGGCCGGGGAGCTGTTTTTT. This sequence encodes CASSGSPGAGELFF.

This chain connects TRBV6-5 to TRBJ2-6, with 9 bases lining up with TRBD1. This CDR3 spans 15 amino acids. Losses at the gene ends were 8 bases for V and 2 bases for J; bases not matched to a gene: 4. Germline V gives CDR1 MNHEY, CDR2 SVGAGI. The CDR3 sequence: CASGQGLTGANVLTF. Here the CDR3 DNA reads TGTGCCAGCGGACAGGGGTTAACTGGGGCCAACGTCCTGACTTTC.

CDR3 in amino acids: CASSPRSRGGTDTQYF. CDR3 nucleotides: TGTGCCAGCAGCCCTCGTTCGCGGGGGGGCACAGATACGCAGTATTTT. This chain joins TRBV11-3 and TRBJ2-3, with 8 bases identical to TRBD2. Losses at the gene ends were 5 bases for V and 1 base for J; bases not matched to a gene: 8. Germline CDR1 reads SGHNT; CDR2 reads YENEEA. The CDR3 has 16 amino acids.

The chain recombines TRBV27 with TRBJ2-7; D uncertain. Germline CDR1 and CDR2: MNHEY and SMNVEV (reference sequence). The CDR3 is made up of 14 amino acids. Trimming took 2 bases from V and 4 from J, leaving 12 bases between them. The CDR3 here is CASSLSVVGYEQYF. CDR3 coding DNA: TGTGCCAGCAGTTTAAGTGTTGTGGGGTACGAGCAGTACTTC.

This chain links TRBV2 with TRBJ2-1; 11 bases agree with TRBD2. Germline V lookup: CDR1 SNHLY, CDR2 FYNNEI. The trim removed 5 bases at V and 9 bases at J, leaving 9 bases unmatched. The CDR3 consists of 15 residues. In DNA, the CDR3 is TGTGCCAGCAGTTATAGCGGGGGGGGTTTTAGTGAGCAGTTCTTC. Its protein product is CASSYSGGGFSEQFF.

This clone appeared a single time. The chain couples TRBV27 to TRBJ2-4; 8 positions agree with TRBD2. Losses at the gene ends were 4 bases for V and 7 bases for J; bases not matched to a gene: 12. There are 16 residues in the CDR3. From germline, CDR1 is MNHEY and CDR2 SMNVEV (reference sequence). CDR3 sequence reads: CASSSALAEELNIQYF. In DNA, the CDR3 is TGTGCCAGCAGTTCGGCACTAGCGGAGGAGTTGAACATTCAGTACTTC.

Written as DNA, the CDR3 is TGTGCCAGCAGCGGCCCGAACACTGAAGCTTTCTTT. Amino acids: CASSGPNTEAFF. The chain uses TRBV11-3 and TRBJ1-1, with D unresolved. The CDR3 runs 12 residues. Germline-derived CDR1 and CDR2 are SGHNT and YENEEA. Trimming removed 5 bases at V and 1 base at J, with 5 bases between.

V is TRBV28 and J is TRBJ2-2, with D tentatively TRBD1 (5 bases). Deletions cut 2 bases from V and 4 bases from J, with 11 bases between. This CDR3 has 15 residues. Germline V gene sequence: CDR1 MDHEN, CDR2 SYDVKM. The CDR3 DNA reads TGTGCCAGCAGTTTAACCATGGGGCCCACCGGGGAGCTGTTTTTT. Translated, it gives CASSLTMGPTGELFF. The full variable domain, its missing parts supplied by reference TRBV28 and TRBJ2-2, is DVKVTQSSRYLVKRTGEKVFLECVQDMDHENMFWYRQDPGLGLRLIYFSYDVKMKEKGDIPEGYSVSREKKERFSLILESASTNQTSMYLCASSLTMGPTGELFFGEGSRLTVL.

The chain links TRBV27 to TRBJ2-7; the match to TRBD2 covers 7 bases. Trimming removed 0 bases from V and 1 base from J; junction bases left unmatched: 6. This CDR3 region has 16 residues. CDR1 is MNHEY and CDR2 is SMNVEV in the germline V gene (reference sequence). As DNA, the CDR3 is TGTGCCAGCAGTTTATCGGGGGGGTTTGGATCCTACGAGCAGTACTTC. Translating gives CASSLSGGFGSYEQYF.

V is TRBV10-1 and J is TRBJ2-1; 8 bases agree with TRBD2. Losses at the gene ends were 6 bases for V and 7 bases for J; bases not matched to a gene: 8. The V gene's germline CDR1 is WNHNN and CDR2 SYGVQD (reference sequence). The CDR3 runs 14 residues. The CDR3 sequence: CASRPGLGSNEQFF. The CDR3 DNA reads as TGCGCCAGCAGGCCGGGACTAGGGAGTAATGAGCAGTTCTTC.